This TCR beta chain was retrieved from a study of OX40 agonist ivuxolimab in advanced cancers. Overall study context: Dose-escalation subjects each had hepatocellular carcinoma, melanoma, renal cell or head and neck cancer.

As regards this clone: What it binds is not known.

The assay was immunoSEQ multiplex PCR, and TCRdb's table has in-frame clones only and misses some. Altogether tens of thousands of clones are present, roughly 89% being singletons, with the ten largest covering about 0.31%. Study outcomes and limitations: Doses of 0.1 to 3.0 mg/kg were accompanied by clonal expansion of CD4+ and CD8+ blood T cells by week 6. Compared with CD4+, CD8+ T cells on average had more expanded clones.

CDR1 is SGHNT and CDR2 is YYREEE in the germline V gene (reference sequence). The V end was cut by 5 bases, the J end by 1 base, with 15 bases between. The CDR3 is made up of 16 amino acids. The chain is built from TRBV5-4 and TRBJ2-2; D possibly corresponds to TRBD1 (6 bases). This TCR came from an adult with an advanced solid tumor such as melanoma, head and neck, liver or kidney cancer. The sequences come from CD4+ or CD8+ T cells sorted from blood, collected in a trial of the OX40 agonist ivuxolimab. The CDR3 loop reads CASSRPGQENTGELFF. CDR3 DNA: TGTGCCAGCAGTCGTCCGGGACAAGAGAACACCGGGGAGCTGTTTTTT.